Below, 4 T cell receptor beta chains from the same sample are listed, as sequenced in a study of beta chain features in type 1 diabetes. As every portion of the isolated RNA was reverse transcribed, the sequencing read expressed TCRB transcripts. The assay was immunoSEQ multiplex PCR, and TCRdb's table has in-frame clones only and misses some. Counted here are about 270,000 clones, 13% to 15% occurring once; the ten biggest clones make up more than 0.02%. Specimen: naive CD4+ T cells from blood. These receptor sequences come from a woman in her 40s in good health.

The table lists this clone with a few counts. The chain combines TRBV11-2 with TRBJ2-7; D may be TRBD2 (6 bases). V lost 7 bases and J 6 bases, leaving 19 bases between the germline ends. Germline V CDR1 and CDR2: SGHAT, FQNNGV. The CDR3 consists of 14 residues. The CDR3, as DNA: TGTGCCAGCACTCCGTCGGGGGTGGTCTCCGAGCAGTACTTC. Translation: CASTPSGVVSEQYF.

This clone was seen more than once but under ten times. This chain links TRBV19 with TRBJ1-2; D is perhaps TRBD1 (6 bases). CDR3 size: 15 residues. The germline V gene has CDR1 LNHDA and CDR2 SQIVND (reference sequence). V dropped 1 base and J dropped 3 bases, with 12 bases sitting between them. The chain's CDR3 is CASSIVSAGDYGYTF. The CDR3 DNA sequence: TGTGCCAGTAGTATAGTTTCGGCAGGGGACTATGGCTACACCTTC. The full variable domain, completed using reference TRBV19 and TRBJ1-2, is DGGITQSPKYLFRKEGQNVTLSCEQNLNHDAMYWYRQDPGQGLRLIYYSQIVNDFQKGDIAEGYSVSREKKESFPLTVTSAQKNPTAFYLCASSIVSAGDYGYTFGSGTRLTVV.

This clone was recorded only once. The rearrangement uses TRBV19 and TRBJ1-2; 8 bases are a match to TRBD1. CDR1 is LNHDA and CDR2 is SQIVND in the germline V gene (reference sequence). The V and J ends lost 3 bases and 7 bases, in that order; junction bases with no gene match: 13. CDR3 length: 16 amino acids. The CDR3 is CASSIGQGVSVGGYTF. In nucleotides, the CDR3 is TGTGCCAGTAGTATCGGACAGGGCGTTTCTGTTGGTGGCTACACCTTC.

The gene calls are TRBV2 and TRBJ1-1, with 7 bases matching TRBD1. This CDR3 is built from 14 residues. Germline assignment: CDR1 SNHLY and CDR2 FYNNEI. The trim removed 6 bases at V and 0 bases at J, leaving 4 bases unmatched. CDR3 DNA: TGTGCCAGCAGCGGGGGACAGCTGAACACTGAAGCTTTCTTT. It is translated as CASSGGQLNTEAFF.